Following are 28 T cell receptor beta chains from one sample sequenced in a study of blood T cell repertoires in COVID-19. The method was immunoSEQ multiplex PCR; TCRdb's version includes in-frame clones alone and lacks a portion of them. The repertoire holds 250,000 or so clones, about 80% seen once, with about 9.6% in the top ten. The sequenced sample consisted of peripheral blood. These receptors originate from a man older than 75 with acute or convalescent COVID-19.

This chain uses TRBV6-2 or TRBV6-3 with TRBJ1-2, with D uncertain. The CDR3 is 14 residues long. V lost 0 bases and J lost 0, with 5 bases in between. Per the germline V gene, CDR1 is MNHEY and CDR2 is SVGEGT. CDR3: CASSYSTANYGYTF. DNA for the CDR3: TGTGCCAGCAGTTACTCCACAGCTAACTATGGCTACACCTTC.

The CDR3 nucleotides are TGTGCCAGCAGCCTTATGGGACAGGGAACTGGCAATGAGCAGTTCTTC. Its protein is CASSLMGQGTGNEQFF. The rearrangement joins TRBV7-2 to TRBJ2-1, with 9 bases that match TRBD1. The CDR3 has 16 amino acids. Trimming took 5 bases from V and 6 from J; bases not matched to a gene: 11. CDR1 is SGHTA and CDR2 is FQGNSA in the germline V gene.

The J gene is TRBJ2-1, the V gene TRBV5-1, with D maybe TRBD1 (6 bases). V shed 1 base and J shed 0 bases, with 11 bases lying between them. The germline V gene has CDR1 SGHRS and CDR2 YFSETQ. CDR3 length equals 16 residues. The CDR3 loop reads CASSLQRGSSYNEQFF. For the CDR3, the DNA is TGCGCCAGCAGCTTGCAAAGGGGGAGCTCCTACAATGAGCAGTTCTTC.

This clone has only one observation. This chain connects TRBV5-1 to TRBJ2-3; D may be TRBD1 (5 bases). V was clipped by 0 bases and J by 4 bases, with 15 bases between them. This CDR3 spans 16 amino acids. The germline CDR1 and CDR2 sequences are SGHRS and YFSETQ. Written as DNA, the CDR3 is TGCGCCAGCAGCTTGGAGGCAGGGAACGGGCCAGATACGCAGTATTTT. The encoded protein is CASSLEAGNGPDTQYF.

The chain links TRBV19 to TRBJ2-3; the match to TRBD1 covers 8 bases. CDR3 length equals 14 residues. J gave up 4 bases and V 7 bases, and 7 bases lay outside the gene matches. Germline CDR1 LNHDA, CDR2 SQIVND (reference sequence). This chain's CDR3 is CASTTTGASDTQYF. In DNA form, the CDR3 reads TGTGCCAGTACAACGACAGGGGCCTCAGATACGCAGTATTTT.

The genes are TRBV10-3 and TRBJ1-6; 8 positions agree with TRBD1. CDR1 ENHRY and CDR2 SYGVKD come from the germline V gene. This CDR3 has 14 amino acids. The V and J ends lost 6 bases and 5 bases, in that order; junction bases with no gene match: 3. CDR3 amino acids: CAIRPTGDNSPLHF. In DNA form, the CDR3 reads TGTGCCATCAGACCGACAGGGGATAATTCACCCCTCCACTTT.

The V gene is TRBV24-1, the J gene TRBJ2-5, with 12 bases matching TRBD1. Trimming cost V 2 bases and J 5 bases; bases outside gene matches: 5. The CDR3 extends over 16 amino acids. Germline CDR1 and CDR2: KGHDR and SFDVKD. The CDR3 reads CATSDSGTGGYETQYF. Written as DNA, the CDR3 is TGTGCCACCAGTGATTCCGGGACAGGGGGCTATGAGACCCAGTACTTC.

This clone was recorded only once. J is TRBJ2-7 and V is TRBV9, with 8 bases that match TRBD1. The CDR3 contains 14 residues. Germline trimming cut 2 bases from V and 2 bases from J; bases unmatched to any gene: 3. Germline V gives CDR1 SGDLS, CDR2 YYNGEE. The CDR3 is CASSVQGAPYEQYF. CDR3 bases: TGTGCCAGCAGCGTGCAGGGGGCCCCCTACGAGCAGTACTTC.

V usage is TRBV24-1 and J usage is TRBJ1-1; a weak D match, TRBD1 (5 bases). Germline assignment: CDR1 KGHDR and CDR2 SFDVKD. The V end lost 4 bases, the J end lost 1 base, and 12 bases lay between the germline ends. This CDR3 region has 15 residues. CDR3 DNA: TGTGCCACCAGTGACCCGCGGCAGGGGAACACTGAAGCTTTCTTT. Translation gives CATSDPRQGNTEAFF.

This chain joins TRBV3-1 (or the pseudogene TRBV3-2) and TRBJ2-7; no firm D call. V lost 1 base, J lost 4 bases, and 11 bases lay in between. CDR1 is LGHDT, CDR2 YNNKEL, per germline (reference sequence). The CDR3 runs 14 residues. The CDR3 region is CASSQGARTYEQYF. CDR3 in DNA: TGTGCCAGCAGCCAAGGCGCACGAACGTACGAGCAGTACTTC.

The V gene is TRBV28, the J gene TRBJ1-1; D might be TRBD1 (5 bases). Per germline, CDR1 MDHEN and CDR2 SYDVKM. CDR3 size: 16 residues. V was trimmed by 8 bases and J by 1 base, leaving 20 bases between them. Here the CDR3 reads CASALPLAGRNTEAFF. The CDR3 region has the DNA TGTGCCAGCGCATTACCCCTCGCAGGGCGGAACACTGAAGCTTTCTTT.

The chain joins TRBV7-8 to TRBJ2-7, with 8 bases lining up with TRBD2. The J segment lost 0 bases and the V segment lost 5 bases, leaving 6 bases of the junction unmatched. Germline V gene lookup returns CDR1 SGHVS and CDR2 FQNEAQ. This CDR3 has 15 residues. CDR3 in amino acids: CASSLRGGLSYEQYF. The DNA for the CDR3 is TGTGCCAGCAGCCTACGCGGGGGGCTCTCCTACGAGCAGTACTTC.

This chain links TRBV7-9 with TRBJ1-6, with 8 bases matching TRBD1. The CDR3 consists of 14 residues. The junction had 5 bases not matched to a gene; V was cut back by 5 bases and J by 8 bases. Germline V gives CDR1 SEHNR, CDR2 FQNEAQ (reference sequence). The CDR3, as DNA: TGTGCCAGCAGCCCCGCGACAGGGGATTCACCCCTCCACTTT. Residues: CASSPATGDSPLHF.

This chain connects TRBV21-1 to TRBJ2-7; the table's D call, TRBD2, was not checked against the DNA. TRBV21-1 is reported as a pseudogene. CDR3 length: 17 residues. The CDR3 coding sequence is TGTGCCAGCAGCTCGGAGATAGGGTCCGGGAGGTTCTACGAGCAGTACTTC. Protein sequence: CASSSEIGSGRFYEQYF.

The rearrangement uses TRBV19 and TRBJ2-3; TRBD1 agrees at 9 bases. The CDR3 has 15 residues. The J segment lost 7 bases and the V segment lost 6 bases, leaving 11 bases of the junction unmatched. Per germline, CDR1 LNHDA and CDR2 SQIVND (reference sequence). The CDR3 region has the DNA TGTGCCAGTAGCCGAGGACAGGGGATACGACATACGCAGTATTTT. It encodes CASSRGQGIRHTQYF.

In regard to this clone: Its ends do not fully match the called genes, so a read error is possible. The CDR3 loop is CASSQQGAQGTQYF. The CDR3 DNA is TGTGCCAGCAGCCAGCAGGGGGCCCAAGGGACCCAGTACTTC. The chain uses TRBV3-1 (or the pseudogene TRBV3-2) and TRBJ2-5; 8 bases are a match to TRBD1. The V gene's germline CDR1 is LGHDT and CDR2 YNNKEL (reference sequence). CDR3 length: 14 residues.

Here the CDR3 DNA reads TGTGCCAGCAGCCTCGGACAAAATAACTATGGCTACACCTTC. Amino acid sequence: CASSLGQNNYGYTF. The chain joins TRBV28 to TRBJ1-2; tentatively, D is TRBD1 (5 bases). Germline CDR1 and CDR2: MDHEN and SYDVKM. The CDR3 is made up of 14 amino acids. Trimming stripped 6 bases from V and 1 base from J, with 12 bases between.

This chain uses TRBV7-9 with TRBJ1-4, with 10 bases lining up with TRBD1. J gave up 8 bases and V 0 bases, and 6 bases lay outside the gene matches. The germline gives CDR1 SEHNR, CDR2 FQNEAQ (reference sequence). CDR3 length equals 16 residues. The CDR3 sequence is CASSLAGQGRGEKLFF. The CDR3 DNA reads TGTGCCAGCAGCTTAGCGGGACAGGGGCGAGGGGAAAAACTGTTTTTT.

CDR3 in amino acids: CASSQQGLGDTQYF. The CDR3 nucleotides read TGTGCCAGCAGCCAACAGGGGCTTGGAGATACGCAGTATTTT. This rearrangement joins TRBV3-1 (or the pseudogene TRBV3-2) to TRBJ2-3; weak D call: TRBD1 (6 bases). The CDR3 is 14 residues long. Trimming took 2 bases from V and 5 from J, leaving 11 bases between them. Looked up from germline, CDR1 is LGHDT and CDR2 is YNNKEL (reference sequence).

The rearrangement links TRBV12-3 or TRBV12-4 to TRBJ2-1; maybe TRBD2 (6 bases). CDR3 length equals 13 residues. Trimming removed 3 bases at V and 9 bases at J, with 12 bases between. Here the CDR3 DNA reads TGTGCCAGCAGTTTCGCGGGGAAGAGTGAGCAGTTCTTC. It is translated as CASSFAGKSEQFF.

As concerns this clone: At the DNA level, this CDR3 is encoded by other sequences in the same sample as well. This chain connects TRBV20-1 to TRBJ1-5; TRBD1 matches 7 bases. V dropped 3 bases and J dropped 3; count of bases not matched to a gene: 2. The CDR3 extends over 13 amino acids. From germline, CDR1 is DFQATT and CDR2 SNEGSKA (reference sequence). The CDR3: CSASQGVNQPQHF. The CDR3 DNA reads as TGCAGTGCTAGTCAGGGGGTCAATCAGCCCCAGCATTTT.

This chain links TRBV12-3 or TRBV12-4 with TRBJ2-2; D possibly corresponds to TRBD2 (6 bases). The CDR3 is made up of 13 amino acids. V lost 8 bases, J lost 2 bases, and 9 bases lay in between. The CDR3 DNA sequence: TGTGCCAGCCGGGGGAAAAACACCGGGGAGCTGTTTTTT. Translation gives CASRGKNTGELFF.

This clone was seen only a few times. This chain uses TRBV7-6 with TRBJ1-1; D remains ambiguous. This CDR3 is built from 13 residues. Germline V CDR1 and CDR2: SGHVS, FNYEAQ. Between the trimmed V and J ends, which lost 4 bases and 3 bases, there was a span of 9 bases. The CDR3 nucleotides are TGTGCCAGCAGCTATCAGGCTTACACTGAAGCTTTCTTT. Amino acid sequence: CASSYQAYTEAFF.

The rearrangement joins TRBV29-1 to TRBJ2-1, with TRBD2 identical over 14 bases. Germline V CDR1 and CDR2: SQVTM, ANQGSEA. The CDR3 has 15 amino acids. V dropped 1 base and J dropped 7; count of bases not matched to a gene: 3. This chain's CDR3 is CSVEGLAGGVNEQFF. DNA of the CDR3: TGCAGCGTTGAAGGACTAGCGGGAGGGGTGAATGAGCAGTTCTTC.

The V gene is TRBV15, the J gene TRBJ2-5; perhaps TRBD2 as D (6 bases). V lost 1 base, J lost 2 bases, and 8 bases lay in between. CDR3 length: 14 amino acids. Per germline, CDR1 LNHNV and CDR2 YYDKDF (reference sequence). The CDR3 sequence is CATSRGDLQETQYF. Here the CDR3 DNA reads TGTGCCACCAGCAGAGGGGACTTACAAGAGACCCAGTACTTC.

This clone occurred once. The chain links TRBV5-4 to TRBJ1-2; TRBD1 matches at 12 bases. This CDR3 spans 15 amino acids. CDR1 and CDR2 from the germline V gene are SGHNT and YYREEE (reference sequence). The V and J ends lost 4 bases and 4 bases, in that order; junction bases with no gene match: 5. The CDR3 region has the DNA TGTGCCAGCAGCCCCGGGACAGGGGGCTTCTATGGCTACACCTTC. Its protein is CASSPGTGGFYGYTF.

The CDR3 nucleotides are TGTGCCAGCAGTCCCTGGTGGAGTAGCACAGATACGCAGTATTTT. Its protein is CASSPWWSSTDTQYF. The chain uses TRBV28 and TRBJ2-3, with D uncertain. This CDR3 has 15 residues. Germline CDR1 MDHEN, CDR2 SYDVKM. Trimming cost V 5 bases and J 0 bases, with 12 bases left between them.

The J gene is TRBJ2-3, the V gene TRBV12-5; 8 bases align to TRBD2. V lost 7 bases, J lost 8 bases, and 20 bases stayed unmatched. The CDR3 extends over 17 amino acids. Germline V gene data show CDR1 as LGHNT and CDR2 as FRNRAP. The CDR3 spells CASAPSGGRSGRVTQYF. DNA for the CDR3: TGTGCTAGTGCCCCGTCTGGCGGGAGGTCCGGTCGAGTTACGCAGTATTTT.